This T cell receptor (beta chain) was sequenced during a study of identical twins. Template switching supplied a universal primer site; unique molecular identifiers were carried on the cDNA. In TCRdb, the 5' RACE reads were re-called with MiXCR into one record per CDR3 protein. The sample shows roughly 1,500,000 distinct CDR3 sequences, around 29% of them seen only once. This CDR3 contains 15 residues. V lost 6 bases and J lost 0; bases outside the gene matches: 6. CDR1 is MNHNS and CDR2 is SASEGT in the germline V gene. Of note for this clonotype: The antigen remains unidentified.

Whole-study findings and limits: Twin-shared out-of-frame alpha sequences showed excess low generation probability. Where beta out-of-frame sequences were concerned, excess twin sharing was weaker. A cross-sectional statistical analysis, not follow-up of the same donors, supported the conclusions.

The TCR comes from a newborn girl in good health. What was sequenced was cord blood. The rearrangement uses TRBV6-1 and TRBJ1-1; the match to TRBD1 covers 8 bases. The CDR3 spells CASRDRANVNTEAFF. CDR3 DNA: TGTGCCAGCAGGGACAGGGCCAATGTGAACACTGAAGCTTTCTTT.